This entry is about one T cell receptor (beta chain). Use of 60 Vbeta and 13 Jbeta primers characterized the PCR. Using immunoSEQ multiplex PCR, the repertoire was profiled, and TCRdb retains in-frame clones only, with some absent. The listing contains approximately 37,000 clones. Germline V gene sequence: CDR1 MGHRA, CDR2 YSYEKL. V was shortened by 4 bases and J by 1 base, with 7 bases between the two germline ends. The CDR3 spans 13 residues. These data come from a study of cytomegalovirus exposure and HLA in healthy donors. The chain couples TRBV4-1 to TRBJ2-5; D unclear. The clonotype comes from a male donor in good health and CMV-seronegative. The sequencing input was PBMCs. The CDR3 region is CASSPYPQETQYF. Written as DNA, the CDR3 is TGCGCCAGCAGCCCCTATCCCCAAGAGACCCAGTACTTC.